This T cell receptor (beta chain) was found in a study of shared clonotypes between healthy human individuals. A remark on this clone: No antigen is known for it.

Researchers partitioned CD4+ cells into CD45RA+ naive and CD45RA-negative memory subsets. Trimming pared 4 bases from V and 1 base from J, leaving 8 bases between. Germline-derived CDR1 and CDR2 are SGHRS and YFSETQ. The CDR3 is made up of 13 amino acids. Genomic DNA (from each subset) was split evenly across several immunoSEQ plates. Here immunoSEQ multiplex PCR was the method, and the copy in TCRdb shows in-frame clones only, minus some. The sample lists around 750,000 clones, under 80% seen once, with roughly 1.7% in the top ten. Study-wide points: Only blood samples were collected, and tissue repertoires likely differ. Some naive CD4 clonotypes, 4% to 6%, turned up in common across four donors.

This TCR was sampled from a woman younger than 45 in good health. The chain carries TRBV5-1 and TRBJ2-5; possibly TRBD2 for D (6 bases). Sequences were obtained from memory CD4+ T cells sorted from blood. Specified subset: CD45RA-negative fraction. CDR3 sequence reads: CASSGGTQETQYF. CDR3 nucleotides: TGCGCCAGCAGCGGGGGGACCCAAGAGACCCAGTACTTC.